These 26 T cell receptor beta chains came from one sample sequenced in a study of blood T cell repertoires in COVID-19. The protocol was immunoSEQ multiplex PCR, while the TCRdb copy is restricted to in-frame clones and leaves out a portion. The profile covers about 200,000 clones, with 65% to 90% appearing a single time and about 5.5% taken by the ten largest. The source material was PBMCs or T cells enriched from blood (not recorded which). The receptors shown here come from a woman aged 55 to 70 with acute COVID-19.

This chain links TRBV5-1 with TRBJ2-5, with TRBD1 identical over 7 bases. The CDR3 consists of 14 residues. With V trimmed by 5 bases and J by 1 base, 5 bases remained unmatched. CDR1 and CDR2 from the germline V gene are SGHRS and YFSETQ. The CDR3 nucleotides read TGCGCCAGCAGACGAACAGGGGTCCAAGAGACCCAGTACTTC. Translated, it gives CASRRTGVQETQYF.

This clone was detected only a few times. A read error may produce the germline difference seen at one junction end. The genes are TRBV28 and TRBJ2-5, with 14 bases lining up with TRBD2. Germline CDR1 and CDR2: MDHEN and SYDVKM. The CDR3 extends over 14 amino acids. The CDR3, as DNA: TGCAGGACTAGCGGGGGGCCGTACCAAGAGACCCAGTACTTC. This sequence encodes CRTSGGPYQETQYF.

The genes are TRBV29-1 and TRBJ2-3; TRBD2 aligns across 7 bases. The length of the CDR3 is 17 residues. Germline V gene sequence: CDR1 SQVTM, CDR2 ANQGSEA. V shed 6 bases and J 0 bases; nucleotides not matched to a gene: 15. The CDR3 here is CSVGGTAKRPSTDTQYF. Here the CDR3 DNA reads TGCAGCGTGGGAGGGACGGCTAAGCGCCCGAGCACAGATACGCAGTATTTT.

This chain joins TRBV18 and TRBJ2-2, with D possibly being TRBD2 (5 bases). CDR1 and CDR2 from the germline V gene are KGHSH and LQKENI. The V end was cut by 1 base, the J end by 3 bases, with 9 bases between. The CDR3 sequence is 15 residues long. In nucleotides, the CDR3 is TGTGCCAGCTCACCACTTGGGGAGTACACCGGGGAGCTGTTTTTT. It yields the protein CASSPLGEYTGELFF.

This sequence joins TRBV30 and TRBJ1-1, with 7 nucleotides matching TRBD1. Germline CDR1 GTSNPN, CDR2 SVGIG (reference sequence). J gave up 5 bases and V 5 bases, and 14 bases lay outside the gene matches. The CDR3 length is 15 residues. The CDR3 sequence is CAWVSVGTGATEAFF. The CDR3 DNA reads as TGTGCCTGGGTTTCAGTGGGTACAGGGGCGACTGAAGCTTTCTTT.

The genes are TRBV18 and TRBJ1-1, with a tentative D call TRBD1 (5 bases). The CDR3 is 15 amino acids. The V gene lost 3 bases and the J gene lost 1 base, with 12 bases spanning the gap. Germline V gene lookup returns CDR1 KGHSH and CDR2 LQKENI. The CDR3: CASSPSGGGNTEAFF. The CDR3, as DNA: TGTGCCAGCTCACCCTCCGGCGGGGGGAACACTGAAGCTTTCTTT.

The genes are TRBV7-2 and TRBJ2-2; 8 bases align to TRBD2. V lost 0 bases to trimming and J lost 8 bases; unmatched junction nucleotides: 2. The CDR3 has 14 residues. Germline loops: CDR1 SGHTA, CDR2 FQGNSA. CDR3 DNA: TGTGCCAGCAGCTTAGCTAGCGGGGTGGGGGAGCTGTTTTTT. It yields the protein CASSLASGVGELFF.

The chain links TRBV19 to TRBJ2-2, with 11 nucleotides matching TRBD2. This CDR3 has 17 amino acids. Germline V gives CDR1 LNHDA, CDR2 SQIVND (reference sequence). The V gene end was trimmed by 2 bases and the J gene end by 2 bases; junction bases not matched to a gene: 4. The CDR3 here is CASSISGTSGNTGELFF. CDR3 coding DNA: TGTGCCAGTAGTATATCCGGGACTAGCGGAAACACCGGGGAGCTGTTTTTT.

This clone was counted at least ten times. The rearrangement uses TRBV24-1 and TRBJ2-7, with D maybe TRBD2 (6 bases). This CDR3 has 16 amino acids. CDR1 and CDR2 from the germline V gene are KGHDR and SFDVKD. Trimming pared 5 bases from V and 3 bases from J, leaving 19 bases between. CDR3 sequence reads: CATSVNPGLTLYEQYF. CDR3 in DNA: TGTGCCACCAGTGTCAACCCGGGACTGACTCTCTACGAGCAGTACTTC.

The chain is built from TRBV24-1 and TRBJ1-2; maybe TRBD1 (6 bases). The CDR3 contains 13 residues. Germline CDR1 KGHDR, CDR2 SFDVKD. V lost 4 bases and J lost 6, with 11 bases in between. The CDR3 sequence is CATSEARDNGYTF. CDR3 DNA: TGTGCCACCAGTGAAGCCAGGGACAATGGCTACACCTTC.

The chain links TRBV5-8 to TRBJ2-3, with 7 bases that match TRBD2. This CDR3 has 16 amino acids. In germline, CDR1 is SGHTS, CDR2 YDEGEE. With V trimmed by 4 bases and J by 4 bases, 12 bases remained unmatched. The CDR3 spells CASSAGTGLLADTQYF. The CDR3 coding sequence is TGTGCCAGCAGCGCGGGAACGGGACTACTTGCAGATACGCAGTATTTT. The variable domain in full, completed from reference TRBV5-8 and TRBJ2-3, reads EAGVTQSPTHLIKTRGQQATLRCSPISGHTSVYWYQQALGLGLQFLLWYDEGEERNRGNFPPRFSGRQFPNYSSELNVNALELEDSALYLCASSAGTGLLADTQYFGPGTRLTVL.

In DNA form, the CDR3 reads TGTGCCAGCAGATTTAGCCGAGCGGGTCTCAACCTCTGGGATGAGCAGTTCTTC. Protein sequence: CASRFSRAGLNLWDEQFF. The chain has TRBV5-5 and TRBJ2-1, with D perhaps TRBD2 (6 bases). Per germline, CDR1 SGHKS and CDR2 YYEKEE (reference sequence). CDR3 length: 18 amino acids. The V and J ends lost 5 bases and 8 bases respectively, with 29 bases between them.

This clone was counted between two and nine times. The rearrangement uses TRBV4-3 and TRBJ2-3; 10 nucleotides line up with TRBD2. The CDR3 has 16 amino acids. CDR1 LGHNA and CDR2 YSLEER come from the germline V gene. V trimming: 2 bases; J trimming: 1 base; junction bases outside the gene matches: 3. CDR3 sequence reads: CASSQSLAGGTDTQYF. The CDR3 region has the DNA TGCGCCAGCAGCCAATCTCTAGCGGGGGGCACAGATACGCAGTATTTT.

The chain recombines TRBV27 with TRBJ1-2; TRBD1 is a possible D gene (6 bases). The CDR3 loop spans 16 amino acids. V was trimmed by 5 bases and J by 2 bases, leaving 18 bases between them. Germline CDR1 reads MNHEY; CDR2 reads SMNVEV (reference sequence). DNA of the CDR3: TGTGCCAGCAGTCCAAGGGGGGGGTGGCAGAACTATGGCTACACCTTC. Amino acid sequence: CASSPRGGWQNYGYTF.

The CDR3: CASSLSRDRNYGYTF. The CDR3 DNA is TGTGCCAGCAGCTTATCCCGGGACAGAAACTATGGCTACACCTTC. The gene calls are TRBV11-2 and TRBJ1-2; 7 positions match TRBD1. The CDR3 spans 15 residues. V was clipped by 2 bases and J by 2 bases; unmatched bases: 5. Germline CDR1 SGHAT, CDR2 FQNNGV.

The chain combines TRBV10-3 with TRBJ1-1, with 7 bases identical to TRBD1. This CDR3 contains 15 residues. V was clipped by 8 bases and J by 3 bases; unmatched bases: 12. In germline, CDR1 is ENHRY, CDR2 SYGVKD. CDR3 protein: CAILRGQGEDTEAFF. The CDR3 DNA reads TGTGCCATCCTGAGGGGGCAGGGGGAGGACACTGAAGCTTTCTTT.

The CDR3 region is CASSQAGTGYRRNTEAFF. CDR3 in DNA: TGCGCCAGCAGCCAAGCCGGGACAGGGTATAGAAGGAACACTGAAGCTTTCTTT. The chain links TRBV4-3 to TRBJ1-1; TRBD1 matches at 9 bases. Germline loops: CDR1 LGHNA, CDR2 YSLEER. The V gene end was trimmed by 1 base and the J gene end by 1 base; junction bases not matched to a gene: 10. The CDR3 sequence is 18 residues long.

This clone was counted a single time. The rearrangement uses TRBV5-4 and TRBJ2-7; TRBD1 is a possible D gene (6 bases). Germline CDR1 and CDR2: SGHNT and YYREEE (reference sequence). With 0 bases removed from V and 5 bases from J, the gap between germline ends came to 12 bases. The CDR3 has 14 residues. The CDR3 region is CASSLEQGLDEQYF. The CDR3 DNA reads TGTGCCAGCAGCTTGGAACAGGGTCTCGACGAGCAGTACTTC.

This chain links TRBV10-3 with TRBJ1-5, with TRBD1 identical over 7 bases. V lost 6 bases to trimming and J lost 5 bases; unmatched junction nucleotides: 7. CDR1 is ENHRY, CDR2 SYGVKD, per germline. The CDR3 sequence is 14 residues long. CDR3 DNA sequence: TGTGCCATCAGCATAGACAGGGAGGATCAGCCCCAGCATTTT. This sequence encodes CAISIDREDQPQHF.

V usage is TRBV5-5 and J usage is TRBJ1-2; D perhaps matches TRBD1 (5 bases). This CDR3 is built from 13 residues. V lost 0 bases, J lost 2 bases, and 5 bases lay in between. The germline V gene encodes CDR1 SGHKS and CDR2 YYEKEE (reference sequence). The CDR3 nucleotides read TGTGCCAGCAGCTTGGACAGGAACTATGGCTACACCTTC. It specifies CASSLDRNYGYTF.

In the case of this clone: One junction end disagrees with the germline gene, perhaps due to a read error. The V and J genes are TRBV7-9 and TRBJ1-6; no clear D. Germline CDR1 SEHNR, CDR2 FQNEAQ (reference sequence). This CDR3 spans 11 amino acids. The CDR3 here is CASSLSTGFSF. As DNA, the CDR3 is TGTGCCAGCAGCTTAAGCACGGGTTTTAGCTTT.

The rearrangement links TRBV7-9 to TRBJ2-5; D possibly corresponds to TRBD2 (7 bases). With 5 bases removed from V and 2 bases from J, the gap between germline ends came to 12 bases. Germline V CDR1 and CDR2: SEHNR, FQNEAQ (reference sequence). The CDR3 has 14 amino acids. In nucleotides, the CDR3 is TGTGCCAGCAGCGTGGCGGGGGCGCAAGAGACCCAGTACTTC. As protein: CASSVAGAQETQYF.

The chain is built from TRBV15 and TRBJ1-6; D is uncertain. CDR1 is LNHNV, CDR2 YYDKDF, per germline (reference sequence). The V end was cut by 11 bases, the J end by 7 bases, with 15 bases between. The CDR3 is 13 residues long. The CDR3 coding sequence is TGTGCCGCCCGCGGACGCGGGAATTCACCCCTCCACTTT. This translates into CAARGRGNSPLHF.

The genes are TRBV7-2 and TRBJ1-1; D is possibly TRBD1 (5 bases). Trimming shortened V by 5 bases and J by 8 bases, and 9 bases separated the two germline ends. Germline lookup yields CDR1 SGHTA and CDR2 FQGNSA. The CDR3 runs 11 residues. In nucleotides, the CDR3 is TGTGCCAGCAGCCAACAGGCGGAAGCTTTCTTT. Translated, it gives CASSQQAEAFF.

CDR3 in amino acids: CASSPGGGRSYNEQFF. The CDR3, as DNA: TGTGCCAGCAGCCCCGGGGGAGGGCGGTCCTACAATGAGCAGTTCTTC. The chain couples TRBV9 to TRBJ2-1, with TRBD2 identical over 7 bases. The V gene's germline CDR1 is SGDLS and CDR2 YYNGEE. The junction had 8 bases not matched to a gene; V was cut back by 4 bases and J by 1 base. CDR3 length: 16 amino acids.

V and J are TRBV6-2 or TRBV6-3 and TRBJ2-1; TRBD2 matches 10 bases. V shed 3 bases, J shed 15 bases, and the junction held 11 bases outside the gene matches. The CDR3 is 14 residues long. CDR1 is MNHEY and CDR2 is SVGEGT in the germline V gene. The CDR3 DNA reads as TGTGCCAGCAGTTATAGCGGGGGGCCACTCGGATCGTTCTTC. Its protein product is CASSYSGGPLGSFF.